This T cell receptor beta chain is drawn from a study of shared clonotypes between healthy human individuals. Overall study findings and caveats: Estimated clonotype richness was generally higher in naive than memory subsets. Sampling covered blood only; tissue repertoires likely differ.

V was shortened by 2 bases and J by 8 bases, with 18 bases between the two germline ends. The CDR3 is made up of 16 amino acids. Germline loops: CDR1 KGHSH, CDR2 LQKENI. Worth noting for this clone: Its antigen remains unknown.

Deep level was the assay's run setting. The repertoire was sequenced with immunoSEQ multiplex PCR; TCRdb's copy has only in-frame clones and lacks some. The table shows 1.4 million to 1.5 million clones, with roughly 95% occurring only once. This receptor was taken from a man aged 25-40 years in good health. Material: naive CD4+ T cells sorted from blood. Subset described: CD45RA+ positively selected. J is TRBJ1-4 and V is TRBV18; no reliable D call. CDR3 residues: CASSPIAGSFGEKLFF. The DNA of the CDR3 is TGTGCCAGCTCACCAATCGCAGGATCGTTTGGCGAAAAACTGTTTTTT.